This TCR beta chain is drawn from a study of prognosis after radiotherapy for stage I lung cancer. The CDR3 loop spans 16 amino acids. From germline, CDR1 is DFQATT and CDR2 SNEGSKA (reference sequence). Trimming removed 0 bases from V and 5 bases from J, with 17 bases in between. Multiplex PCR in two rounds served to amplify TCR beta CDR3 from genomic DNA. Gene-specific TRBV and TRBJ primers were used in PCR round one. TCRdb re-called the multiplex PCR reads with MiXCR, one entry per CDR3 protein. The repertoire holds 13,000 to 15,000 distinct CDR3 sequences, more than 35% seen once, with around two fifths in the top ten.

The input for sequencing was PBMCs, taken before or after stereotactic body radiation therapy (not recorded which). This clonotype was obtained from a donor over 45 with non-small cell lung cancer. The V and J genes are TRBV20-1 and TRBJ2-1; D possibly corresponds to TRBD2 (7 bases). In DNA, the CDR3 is TGCAGTGCTAGAGATCCGGGGGGCTTCCCCAACAATGAGCAGTTCTTC. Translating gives CSARDPGGFPNNEQFF.